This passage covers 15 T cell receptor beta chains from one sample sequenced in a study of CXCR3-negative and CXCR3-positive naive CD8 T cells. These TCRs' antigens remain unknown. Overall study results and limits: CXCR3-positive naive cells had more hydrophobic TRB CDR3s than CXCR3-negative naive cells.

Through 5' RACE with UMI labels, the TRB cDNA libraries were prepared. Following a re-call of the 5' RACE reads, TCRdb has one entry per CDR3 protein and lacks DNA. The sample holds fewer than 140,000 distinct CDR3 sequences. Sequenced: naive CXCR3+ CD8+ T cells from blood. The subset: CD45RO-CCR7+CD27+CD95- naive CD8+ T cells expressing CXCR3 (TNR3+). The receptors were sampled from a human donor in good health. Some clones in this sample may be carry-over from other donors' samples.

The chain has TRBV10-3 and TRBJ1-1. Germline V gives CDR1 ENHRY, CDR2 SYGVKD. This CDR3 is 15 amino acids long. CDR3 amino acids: CAISESRQANTEAFF.

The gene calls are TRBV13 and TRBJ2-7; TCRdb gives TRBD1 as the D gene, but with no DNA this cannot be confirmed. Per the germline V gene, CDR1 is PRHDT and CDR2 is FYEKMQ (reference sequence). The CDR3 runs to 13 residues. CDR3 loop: CASSLQGRYEQYF.

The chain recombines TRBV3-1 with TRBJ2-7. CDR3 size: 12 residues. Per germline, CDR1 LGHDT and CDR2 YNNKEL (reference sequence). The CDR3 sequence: CASSQRIDEQYF.

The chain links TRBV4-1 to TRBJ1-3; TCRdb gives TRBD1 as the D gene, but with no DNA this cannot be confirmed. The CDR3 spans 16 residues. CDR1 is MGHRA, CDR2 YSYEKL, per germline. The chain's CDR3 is CASSQRDSPSGNTIYF.

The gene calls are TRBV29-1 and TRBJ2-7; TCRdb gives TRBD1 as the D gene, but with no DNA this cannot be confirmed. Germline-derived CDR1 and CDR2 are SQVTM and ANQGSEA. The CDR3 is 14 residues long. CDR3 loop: CSVDSSGEGDEQYF.

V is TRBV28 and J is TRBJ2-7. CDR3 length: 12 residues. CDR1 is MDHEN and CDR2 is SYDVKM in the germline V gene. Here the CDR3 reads CASSAGAYEQYF.

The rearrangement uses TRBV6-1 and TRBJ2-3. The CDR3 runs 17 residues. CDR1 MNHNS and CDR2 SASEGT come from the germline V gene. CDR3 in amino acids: CACSEGILLALGDTQYF.

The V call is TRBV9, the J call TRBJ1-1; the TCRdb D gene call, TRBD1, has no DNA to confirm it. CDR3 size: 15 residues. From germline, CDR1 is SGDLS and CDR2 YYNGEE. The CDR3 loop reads CASSVDPEMNTEAFF. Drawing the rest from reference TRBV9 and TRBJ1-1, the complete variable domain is DSGVTQTPKHLITATGQRVTLRCSPRSGDLSVYWYQQSLDQGLQFLIQYYNGEERAKGNILERFSAQQFPDLHSELNLSSLELGDSALYFCASSVDPEMNTEAFFGQGTRLTVV.

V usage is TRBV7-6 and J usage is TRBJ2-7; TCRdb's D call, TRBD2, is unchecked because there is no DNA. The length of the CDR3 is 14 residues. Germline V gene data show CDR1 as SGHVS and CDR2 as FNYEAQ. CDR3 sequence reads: CASSLAGPNYEQYF.

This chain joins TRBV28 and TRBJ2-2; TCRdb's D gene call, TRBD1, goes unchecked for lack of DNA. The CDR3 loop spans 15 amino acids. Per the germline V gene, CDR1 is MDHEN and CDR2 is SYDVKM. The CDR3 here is CASRPGTGATGELFF.

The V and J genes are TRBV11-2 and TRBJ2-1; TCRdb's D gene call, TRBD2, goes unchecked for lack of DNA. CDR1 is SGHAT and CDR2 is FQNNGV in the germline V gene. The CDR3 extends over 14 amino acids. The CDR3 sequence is CASSSGLADTSQFF.

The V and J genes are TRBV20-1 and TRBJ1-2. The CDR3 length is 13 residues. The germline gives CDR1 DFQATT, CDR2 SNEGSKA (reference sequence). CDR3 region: CSAKGPLLYGYTF.

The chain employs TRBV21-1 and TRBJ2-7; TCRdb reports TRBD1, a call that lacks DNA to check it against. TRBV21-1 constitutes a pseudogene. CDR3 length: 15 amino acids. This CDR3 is CASSSIPVGGYEQYF.

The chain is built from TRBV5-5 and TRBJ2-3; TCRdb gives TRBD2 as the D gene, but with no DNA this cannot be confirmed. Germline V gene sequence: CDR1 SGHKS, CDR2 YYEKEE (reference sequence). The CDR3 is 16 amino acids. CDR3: CASSLALAGVADTQYF.

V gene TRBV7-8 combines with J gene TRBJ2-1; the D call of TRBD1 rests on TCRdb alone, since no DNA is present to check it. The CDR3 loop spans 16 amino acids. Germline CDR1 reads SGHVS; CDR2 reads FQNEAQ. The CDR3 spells CASSSFSGGTDNEQFF.